These 20 T cell receptor beta chains originate from one sample sequenced in a study of blood T cell repertoires in COVID-19. Using immunoSEQ multiplex PCR, the repertoire was profiled, and TCRdb retains in-frame clones only, with some absent. The table records roughly 64,000 clones, 85% to 90% of them present only once. The specimen was peripheral blood. The receptors come from a man aged 45-60 years with active COVID-19.

The V call is TRBV19, the J call TRBJ2-2, with 9 bases fitting TRBD1. This CDR3 spans 14 amino acids. Germline loops: CDR1 LNHDA, CDR2 SQIVND (reference sequence). V dropped 7 bases and J dropped 4; count of bases not matched to a gene: 4. The CDR3 loop is CASTRTGVTGELFF. CDR3 coding DNA: TGTGCCAGTACTCGGACAGGGGTCACCGGGGAGCTGTTTTTT.

CDR3 region: CASSFPLDQGEAFF. The CDR3 DNA is TGTGCCAGCAGCTTCCCTTTGGACCAGGGAGAAGCTTTCTTT. The chain combines TRBV7-9 with TRBJ1-1, with D possibly being TRBD1 (5 bases). The V end lost 3 bases, the J end lost 8 bases, and 16 bases lay between the germline ends. This CDR3 region has 14 residues. The germline gives CDR1 SEHNR, CDR2 FQNEAQ (reference sequence).

As concerns this clone: The sample has other DNA sequences that encode this CDR3 too. This chain joins TRBV25-1 and TRBJ2-1, with D possibly matching TRBD2 (5 bases). Germline CDR1 reads MGHDK; CDR2 reads SYGVNS. V was cut by 2 bases and J by 0 bases, with 8 bases left in between. This CDR3 comprises 15 residues. The CDR3 loop reads CASSETGGSYNEQFF. As DNA, the CDR3 is TGTGCCAGCAGTGAAACTGGAGGCTCCTACAATGAGCAGTTCTTC.

This clone is a singleton in its sample. The chain links TRBV11-3 to TRBJ1-1; 11 nucleotides align to TRBD1. V lost 8 bases and J lost 2; bases outside the gene matches: 4. From germline, CDR1 is SGHNT and CDR2 YENEEA. This CDR3 is 14 amino acids long. The CDR3, as DNA: TGTGCCAGCCTTGGACAGGGGGCAAACACTGAAGCTTTCTTT. This translates into CASLGQGANTEAFF.

Turning to this clone: A junction boundary mismatches the germline segment, possibly from a read error. The DNA of the CDR3 is TGTGCCAGCAGCGCCCAAAGCGGGAGCAGCTTC. Translated: CASSAQSGSSF. The chain links TRBV2 to TRBJ2-7; 8 bases line up with TRBD2. This CDR3 has 11 amino acids. The germline gives CDR1 SNHLY, CDR2 FYNNEI.

This chain links TRBV29-1 with TRBJ1-6, with D possibly being TRBD1 (6 bases). The CDR3 spans 13 residues. Germline loops: CDR1 SQVTM, CDR2 ANQGSEA. V lost 6 bases to trimming and J lost 6 bases, with 12 bases between them. The CDR3 here is CSVGDRSNSPLHF. The CDR3 DNA reads as TGCAGCGTCGGCGACAGGAGTAATTCACCCCTCCACTTT.

This clone was observed once. The chain has TRBV5-1 and TRBJ2-1, with D possibly being TRBD1 (6 bases). CDR3 size: 15 residues. Per the germline V gene, CDR1 is SGHRS and CDR2 is YFSETQ. V dropped 3 bases and J dropped 4 bases, with 14 bases sitting between them. CDR3 coding DNA: TGCGCCAGCAGCTCTGGGGCAGGGGATTACAATGAGCAGTTCTTC. Translated: CASSSGAGDYNEQFF.

The chain joins TRBV5-6 to TRBJ1-1; 8 positions agree with TRBD1. Looked up from germline, CDR1 is SGHDT and CDR2 is YYEEEE. The CDR3 has 16 residues. Trimming cost V 5 bases and J 4 bases; bases outside gene matches: 13. The DNA of the CDR3 is TGTGCCAGCAGTATCCGCCCTGGACAGGGAGGCACTGAAGCTTTCTTT. Its protein product is CASSIRPGQGGTEAFF.

This chain joins TRBV4-2 and TRBJ2-1; the D is unclear. Germline CDR1 LGHNA, CDR2 YNFKEQ. V was trimmed by 1 base and J by 4 bases, leaving 2 bases between them. This CDR3 is 12 amino acids long. The CDR3 coding sequence is TGTGCCAGCAGCCAAGTATACAATGAGCAGTTCTTC. The encoded protein is CASSQVYNEQFF.

This clone showed up just a few times. The rearrangement joins TRBV7-9 to TRBJ1-4; TRBD1 is a possible D gene (5 bases). The germline CDR1 and CDR2 sequences are SEHNR and FQNEAQ (reference sequence). The CDR3 is 14 residues long. V was clipped by 3 bases and J by 5 bases, with 10 bases between them. In DNA, the CDR3 is TGTGCCAGCAGCTTCGGACACGTAAATGAAAAACTGTTTTTT. Translation: CASSFGHVNEKLFF.

J is TRBJ2-1 and V is TRBV12-3 or TRBV12-4, with TRBD2 identical over 8 bases. V lost 1 base, J lost 15 bases, and 5 bases stayed unmatched. CDR3 length: 12 amino acids. The DNA of the CDR3 is TGTGCCAGCAGTTTAGAGGGACTAGGAGCGTTCTTC. The encoded protein is CASSLEGLGAFF.

In its sample, this clone was seen once. The chain employs TRBV4-1 and TRBJ2-2; TRBD2 aligns across 10 bases. V lost 2 bases and J lost 3; bases outside the gene matches: 12. The CDR3 extends over 19 amino acids. In germline, CDR1 is MGHRA, CDR2 YSYEKL. The CDR3 DNA reads as TGCGCCAGCAGCCAACGAAGAGCGGGGGGGACCCCTGACACCGGGGAGCTGTTTTTT. Protein sequence: CASSQRRAGGTPDTGELFF.

The rearrangement links TRBV2 to TRBJ1-2, with no clear D. Germline V gene sequence: CDR1 SNHLY, CDR2 FYNNEI. The CDR3 consists of 14 residues. The ends were cut back, 6 bases at V and 8 bases at J, with 19 bases in the middle. The CDR3 reads CASSPFGREAGYTF. The CDR3 bases are TGTGCCAGCAGCCCATTCGGGCGGGAGGCCGGCTACACCTTC.

The V and J genes are TRBV23-1 and TRBJ2-6; D possibly corresponds to TRBD2 (5 bases). TRBV23-1 is an open reading frame, and its role is uncertain. This CDR3 is built from 16 residues. V shed 4 bases and J shed 4 bases, with 14 bases lying between them. CDR3 sequence: CASSPPPGKGANVLTF. As DNA, the CDR3 is TGCGCCAGCAGTCCCCCCCCCGGGAAAGGGGCCAACGTCCTGACTTTC.

V usage is TRBV7-3 and J usage is TRBJ2-1; 7 positions agree with TRBD2. The germline CDR1 and CDR2 sequences are SGHTA and FQGTGA. The length of the CDR3 is 16 residues. J gave up 4 bases and V 0 bases, and 6 bases lay outside the gene matches. CDR3 sequence reads: CASSLTAGDRYNEQFF. The CDR3 DNA reads TGTGCCAGCAGCTTAACGGCGGGAGATAGATACAATGAGCAGTTCTTC.

This rearrangement joins TRBV7-9 to TRBJ1-4, with 9 bases that match TRBD1. V shed 0 bases and J 7 bases; nucleotides not matched to a gene: 3. The CDR3 runs to 15 residues. Germline values: CDR1 SEHNR, CDR2 FQNEAQ (reference sequence). The DNA of the CDR3 is TGTGCCAGCAGCTTAGCGCCGGGACAGGGTGAAAAACTGTTTTTT. Residues: CASSLAPGQGEKLFF.

The chain carries TRBV24-1 and TRBJ1-5; 7 nucleotides match TRBD1. Germline CDR1 is KGHDR and CDR2 is SFDVKD. V was pared by 9 bases and J by 3 bases, with 4 bases of the junction left unmatched. CDR3 length: 13 residues. The CDR3 is CATQGGSNQPQHF. CDR3 DNA: TGTGCCACCCAGGGGGGTTCCAATCAGCCCCAGCATTTT.

The chain joins TRBV5-1 to TRBJ1-6, with 10 bases aligning to TRBD1. Germline CDR1 reads SGHRS; CDR2 reads YFSETQ. The V gene end was trimmed by 5 bases and the J gene end by 7 bases; junction bases not matched to a gene: 12. The CDR3 covers 17 residues. CDR3 coding DNA: TGCGCCAGCAGTTCCTCTGACAGGGGGCTCGCGAATTCACCCCTCCACTTT. Amino acid sequence: CASSSSDRGLANSPLHF. Full variable domain (remainder filled in from reference TRBV5-1 and TRBJ1-6): KAGVTQTPRYLIKTRGQQVTLSCSPISGHRSVSWYQQTPGQGLQFLFEYFSETQRNKGNFPGRFSGRQFSNSRSEMNVSTLELGDSALYLCASSSSDRGLANSPLHFGNGTRLTVT.

The chain uses TRBV10-2 and TRBJ2-1, with TRBD2 as a possible D gene (5 bases). V lost 6 bases, J lost 2 bases, and 17 bases lay in between. In germline, CDR1 is WSHSY, CDR2 SAAADI. This CDR3 region has 16 residues. CDR3 loop: CASRGFGVGTYNEQFF. Here the CDR3 DNA reads TGCGCCAGCAGGGGTTTCGGGGTGGGGACCTACAATGAGCAGTTCTTC.

This chain connects TRBV4-1 to TRBJ2-3, with TRBD2 as a possible D gene (7 bases). The germline V and J ends were trimmed by 4 bases and 8 bases, with 13 bases remaining between them. This CDR3 has 13 amino acids. Germline assignment: CDR1 MGHRA and CDR2 YSYEKL. The CDR3 sequence: CASSRNREGTQYF. DNA of the CDR3: TGCGCCAGCAGCCGTAACAGGGAGGGTACGCAGTATTTT.